This T cell receptor beta chain appears in the sequencing data of a study of T cell responses to AZD1222 COVID-19 vaccine. The assay was immunoSEQ multiplex PCR, and TCRdb's table has in-frame clones only and misses some. The repertoire holds some 200,000 clones, with about 92% as singletons. The ends lost 10 bases at V and 2 bases at J; junction bases unmatched: 4. The length of the CDR3 is 13 residues. The germline gives CDR1 MNHNY, CDR2 SVGAGI (reference sequence). V is TRBV6-6 and J is TRBJ2-2; 7 bases match TRBD1. Sequenced here: peripheral blood, sampled on day 0 of MenACWY control vaccination. This TCR came from an adult in good health. The CDR3 is CATGTANTGELFF. In DNA, the CDR3 is TGTGCCACCGGGACAGCTAACACCGGGGAGCTGTTTTTT.